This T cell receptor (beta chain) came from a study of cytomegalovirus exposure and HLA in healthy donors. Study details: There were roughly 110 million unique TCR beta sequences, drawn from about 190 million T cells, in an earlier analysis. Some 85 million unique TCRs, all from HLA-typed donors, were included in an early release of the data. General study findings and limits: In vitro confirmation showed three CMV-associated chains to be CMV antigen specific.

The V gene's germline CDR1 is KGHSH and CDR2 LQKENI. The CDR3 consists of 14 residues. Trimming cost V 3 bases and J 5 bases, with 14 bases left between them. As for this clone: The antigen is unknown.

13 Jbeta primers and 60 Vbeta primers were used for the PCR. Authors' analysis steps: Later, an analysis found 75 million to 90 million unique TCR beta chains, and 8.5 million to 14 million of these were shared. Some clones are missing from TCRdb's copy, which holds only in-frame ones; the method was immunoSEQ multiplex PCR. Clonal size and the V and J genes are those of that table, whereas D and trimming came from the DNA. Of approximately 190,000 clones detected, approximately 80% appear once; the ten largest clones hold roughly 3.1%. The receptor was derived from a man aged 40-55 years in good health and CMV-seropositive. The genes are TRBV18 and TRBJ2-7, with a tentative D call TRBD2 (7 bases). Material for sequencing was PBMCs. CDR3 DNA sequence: TGTGCCAGCTCACCTCGGGGGGCGAGCGACGAGCAGTACTTC. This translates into CASSPRGASDEQYF.